This TCR beta chain was obtained from a study of blood T cell repertoires in COVID-19. For the study at large: The United States, Italy and Spain supplied acute and convalescent COVID-19 samples. PBMCs, B-cell-depleted T cells, or T cells were the source of the cDNA or gDNA that made up the material.

As originally analysed: Amplified reference gene primers provided the basis for estimating nucleated cell counts. The table came from immunoSEQ multiplex PCR; TCRdb's copy has only in-frame clones and leaves some out. The V and J calls and clone size come from that table; D and trimming were worked out from the DNA. The sample has some 260,000 clones; about 91% are singletons. Trimming cost V 0 bases and J 7 bases, with 10 bases left between them. This CDR3 is built from 13 residues. Germline CDR1 and CDR2: SGDLS and YYNGEE. The genes are TRBV9 and TRBJ1-1; D not resolved. This sequence was found in an elderly man with acute or convalescent COVID-19. The specimen sequenced was peripheral blood. The DNA of the CDR3 is TGTGCCAGCAGCGTAGCACCCAGGCGTGAAGCTTTCTTT. This translates into CASSVAPRREAFF.